Listed below are T cell receptor beta chains from one sample, sequenced in a study of prognosis after radiotherapy for stage I lung cancer. TCRdb re-derived calls from the multiplex PCR reads in MiXCR, one entry per CDR3 protein. The table records roughly 38,000 distinct CDR3 sequences, around a quarter of them present only once. This material consisted of PBMCs, taken before or after stereotactic body radiation therapy (not recorded which). These TCRs come from a donor over 45 with non-small cell lung cancer. CDR3s include the opening cysteine and the closing phenylalanine or tryptophan. The D gene is left open where the match is weak. The size of a clone is reported for some rows only, either as once, few or many, or as a class for expanded clones.

size	J	D	V	CDR3	DNA
-	TRBJ2-7	TRBD2	TRBV25-1	CASSAKTSGATNEQYF	TGTGCCAGCAGTGCGAAAACTAGCGGGGCGACCAACGAGCAGTACTTC
many	TRBJ2-7	-	TRBV19	CASRSGTLQSGQYF	TGTGCCAGTAGATCCGGGACCCTTCAATCTGGGCAGTACTTC
-	TRBJ2-3	TRBD2	TRBV7-2	CASSPGGAGYTQYF	TGTGCCAGCAGCCCCGGGGGGGCGGGATATACGCAGTATTTT
many	TRBJ1-2	-	TRBV6-5	CASSYSGGKPQAYGYTF	TGTGCCAGCAGTTATAGCGGGGGAAAACCCCAGGCGTATGGCTACACCTTC
many	TRBJ2-3	TRBD2	TRBV6-1	CASERGGRDTQYF	TGTGCCAGCGAGCGGGGGGGCCGGGATACGCAGTATTTT
-	TRBJ2-7	TRBD1	TRBV28	CANSSDRGWYYEQYF	TGTGCCAACAGCTCAGACAGGGGTTGGTACTACGAGCAGTACTTC
many	TRBJ2-5	TRBD1	TRBV20-1	CSATPGTGTQETQYF	TGCAGTGCCACCCCCGGGACAGGGACCCAAGAGACCCAGTACTTC
many	TRBJ2-6	-	TRBV9	CASSEGHPRSSGANVLTF	TGTGCCAGCAGCGAGGGACACCCAAGGAGCTCTGGGGCCAACGTCCTGACTTTC
-	TRBJ2-7	-	TRBV30	CAWSVVNVENHEQYF	TGTGCCTGGAGTGTGGTGAACGTAGAAAACCACGAGCAGTACTTC
many	TRBJ1-2	TRBD1	TRBV4-1	CASSDGQGNYGYTF	TGCGCCAGCAGCGACGGACAGGGAAACTATGGCTACACCTTC
-	TRBJ1-1	-	TRBV29-1	CSAGLGNTEAFF	TGCAGCGCGGGCCTAGGTAACACTGAAGCTTTCTTT
many	TRBJ1-6	TRBD1	TRBV12-3/TRBV12-4	CASSRQGRDSPLHF	TGTGCCAGCAGCCGACAGGGCCGAGATTCACCCCTCCACTTT
many	TRBJ2-1	TRBD2	TRBV20-1	CSAKRREGLGEQFF	TGCAGTGCTAAACGGCGGGAGGGCCTGGGAGAGCAGTTCTTC
many	TRBJ1-2	TRBD1	TRBV20-1	CSARDLTGGGYTF	TGCAGTGCTAGAGATCTCACAGGGGGTGGCTACACCTTC
many	TRBJ2-1	TRBD2	TRBV7-8	CASSLVPGLAGVGAYNEQFF	TGTGCCAGCAGCTTAGTTCCGGGACTAGCGGGAGTCGGAGCCTACAATGAGCAGTTCTTC
many	TRBJ1-1	-	TRBV2	CASSEGGKKTEAFF	TGTGCCAGCAGTGAGGGGGGAAAAAAGACTGAAGCTTTCTTT
many	TRBJ2-2	-	TRBV2	CASSERQLAGELFF	TGTGCCAGCAGTGAGCGGCAGTTGGCCGGGGAGCTGTTTTTT
many	TRBJ2-1	TRBD1	TRBV7-3	CASSLFSLTSYRGNEQFF	TGTGCCAGCAGCTTATTTTCTCTCACATCCTACAGGGGGAATGAGCAGTTCTTC
-	TRBJ2-2	-	TRBV9	CASNIAVQNTGELFF	TGTGCCAGCAATATAGCGGTACAGAACACCGGGGAGCTGTTTTTT
many	TRBJ2-7	-	TRBV30	CAWSVSYEQYF	TGTGCCTGGAGTGTAAGCTACGAGCAGTACTTC
many	TRBJ2-1	TRBD2	TRBV27	CASSALAPNEQFF	TGTGCCAGCAGCGCACTAGCGCCCAATGAGCAGTTCTTC
many	TRBJ2-2	-	TRBV5-1	CASTPTEGELFF	TGCGCCAGCACCCCGACTGAAGGGGAGCTGTTTTTT
many	TRBJ2-1	-	TRBV30	CAWSVPGSQGFF	TGTGCCTGGAGTGTACCAGGCTCCCAGGGGTTCTTC